A selection of T cell receptor beta chains follows, all from one sample in a study of beta chain features in type 1 diabetes. Profiling relied on immunoSEQ multiplex PCR, and the TCRdb table lists in-frame clones only, not all of them. Among under 300,000 clones listed, 20% to 25% were seen once. Sequences were obtained from naive CD4+ T cells from blood. These receptors were taken from a woman in her 30s with type 1 diabetes. Each CDR3 is given with its conserved first and last residue. A D gene is named only where the DNA matches it firmly. Rows give clone size only sometimes, using once, few, many, or a class for an expanded clone.

TRBV18	TRBJ2-7	few	-	TGTGCCAGCTCACTGGGACACTACGAGCAGTACTTC	CASSLGHYEQYF
TRBV19	TRBJ2-1	few	TRBD2	TGTGCCAGTAGTGTCCTAGCGGGCTCCGGGAATGAGCAGTTCTTC	CASSVLAGSGNEQFF
TRBV30	TRBJ2-3	few	TRBD2	TGTGCCTGGAGAGCTAGCGGGAGTATTGATACGCAGTATTTT	CAWRASGSIDTQYF
TRBV6-5	TRBJ2-1	-	-	TGTGCCAGCAGTTACTCTGAATTCGAGGGATCTGAGCAGTTCTTC	CASSYSEFEGSEQFF
TRBV30	TRBJ2-4	-	-	TGTGCCTGGAGTGTTGGTACTAGTGTAGACATTCAGTACTTC	CAWSVGTSVDIQYF
TRBV19	TRBJ2-1	-	TRBD2	TGTGCCAGTAGTATGACTAGCGGGGCAGTCTCCTACAATGAGCAGTTCTTC	CASSMTSGAVSYNEQFF
TRBV29-1	TRBJ2-1	-	-	TGCAGCGTTGTAGGAACGACAGGCTCCTACAATGAGCAGTTCTTC	CSVVGTTGSYNEQFF
TRBV2	TRBJ1-2	few	-	TGTGCCAGCAGTGAAGCAGCCCGTCCTTCTGGCTACACCTTC	CASSEAARPSGYTF
TRBV7-3	TRBJ2-1	-	-	TGTGCCAGCAGCCAGAACAGGGATGAGCAGTTCTTC	CASSQNRDEQFF
TRBV28	TRBJ2-7	few	-	TGTGCCAGCAGTTGGTTAGGGGTGGTCTACGAGCAGTACTTC	CASSWLGVVYEQYF
TRBV5-1	TRBJ2-1	-	TRBD2	TGCGCCAGCAGCTTGAGGCCGACCGGGACTAGCGGGAGCTCCTACAATGAGCAGTTCTTC	CASSLRPTGTSGSSYNEQFF
TRBV18	TRBJ2-3	few	TRBD2	TGTGCCAGCTCACCGGGGACTAGCTCGGATACGCAGTATTTT	CASSPGTSSDTQYF
TRBV7-3	TRBJ2-2	-	-	TGTGCCAGCAGCTTAGCGGGAACCGGGGAGCTGTTTTTT	CASSLAGTGELFF
TRBV5-4	TRBJ2-2	-	-	TGTGCCAGCAGCTTGGCGCCAGGGAACACCGGGGAGCTGTTTTTT	CASSLAPGNTGELFF
TRBV7-9	TRBJ2-7	few	-	TGTGCCAGCCGCACCCAGCGGGACACCTACGAGCAGTACTTC	CASRTQRDTYEQYF
TRBV11-2	TRBJ2-1	-	-	TGTGCCAGCAGCCCTCCCCCCGCAGGAGGCTCCTACAATGAGCAGTTCTTC	CASSPPPAGGSYNEQFF
TRBV4-1	TRBJ2-3	-	TRBD2	TGCGCCAGCAGCCAAGCCCACCCGGGACTAGCGGCTAGCACAGATACGCAGTATTTT	CASSQAHPGLAASTDTQYF
TRBV7-6	TRBJ2-1	-	-	TGTGCCAGCAGCTTTCTTAGCGGTAGCTCCTACAATGAGCAGTTCTTC	CASSFLSGSSYNEQFF
TRBV29-1	TRBJ2-7	few	TRBD2	TGCAGCGTCGCAGTCGGGGCTAGCGGGTTCCACGAGCAGTACTTC	CSVAVGASGFHEQYF
TRBV4-1	TRBJ1-2	-	-	TGCGCCAGCAGTTATTGGGCCAGGGTGGCTAACTATGGCTACACCTTC	CASSYWARVANYGYTF
TRBV30	TRBJ2-7	-	-	TGTGCCTTGGCCTTTTTCCACGAGCAGTACTTC	CALAFFHEQYF
TRBV30	TRBJ2-5	few	TRBD2	TGTGCCTGGAGCCGGGGAGGGCCGGGAGAGACCCAGTACTTC	CAWSRGGPGETQYF
TRBV2	TRBJ1-5	-	-	TGTGCCAGCAGCCAAGGACCAGCGGGTCAGCCCCAGCATTTT	CASSQGPAGQPQHF
TRBV2	TRBJ2-2	-	-	TGTGCCAGCAGACAGGGGAACACCGGGGAGCTGTTTTTT	CASRQGNTGELFF
TRBV5-6	TRBJ2-7	few	-	TGTGCCAGCAGCTTGACGGCAGGGGCCTCCTACGAGCAGTACTTC	CASSLTAGASYEQYF
TRBV2	TRBJ1-5	few	TRBD1	TGTGCCAGCAGTGAGCAGGGGGCGAGCAATCAGCCCCAGCATTTT	CASSEQGASNQPQHF
TRBV6-5	TRBJ2-7	-	TRBD2	TGTGCCAGCAGTTACTCGACTAGCGGGTCCTCCTACGAGCAGTACTTC	CASSYSTSGSSYEQYF
TRBV30	TRBJ2-1	-	-	TGTGCCTGGAGCCAGAGGGTTGTGGATGAGCAGTTCTTC	CAWSQRVVDEQFF
TRBV9	TRBJ2-3	few	-	TGTGCCAGCAGCGTAGGGGTTAGCGATGCAGATACGCAGTATTTT	CASSVGVSDADTQYF
TRBV9	TRBJ2-1	-	TRBD2	TGTGCCAGCAGCGTAGGGCTAGCGGGAGGGAATGAGCAGTTCTTC	CASSVGLAGGNEQFF
TRBV4-2	TRBJ2-5	-	TRBD2	TGTGCCAGCAGCGAACGTCGAGCGGGAGACGGAGAGACCCAGTACTTC	CASSERRAGDGETQYF
TRBV19	TRBJ2-5	-	TRBD2	TGTGCCAGTACCCGGGGGGCGGGAGGGGAGACCCAGTACTTC	CASTRGAGGETQYF
TRBV5-1	TRBJ2-7	once	-	TGCGCCAGCAGCCCGACGACAGCGACCTACGAGCAGTACTTC	CASSPTTATYEQYF
TRBV9	TRBJ2-7	-	-	TGTGCCAGCAGCCCCCGGCAGGGGCTATCCTACGAGCAGTACTTC	CASSPRQGLSYEQYF
TRBV29-1	TRBJ2-1	-	-	TGCAGCGTTGAGGACCGAATAGCGGATGAGCAGTTCTTC	CSVEDRIADEQFF
TRBV7-8	TRBJ2-3	few	TRBD2	TGTGCCAGCAGCTTAGCGGCGGCTAGCGGAGGCACAGATACGCAGTATTTT	CASSLAAASGGTDTQYF
TRBV11-2	TRBJ2-1	-	TRBD2	TGTGCCAGCAGCCGGGGAGGGGATGAGCAGTTCTTC	CASSRGGDEQFF
TRBV7-3	TRBJ1-1	-	-	TGTGCCAGCAGCTTACAGGTGAACACTGAAGCTTTCTTT	CASSLQVNTEAFF
TRBV18	TRBJ2-5	-	TRBD1	TGTGCCAGCTCACCCGAGAGGGGGCGCGTGCTGCAGGAGACCCAGTACTTC	CASSPERGRVLQETQYF
TRBV19	TRBJ2-7	few	-	TGTGCCAGTAGTCTCCGACAGGTTACCTACGAGCAGTACTTC	CASSLRQVTYEQYF
TRBV30	TRBJ2-7	-	TRBD1	TGTGCCTGGAGGGGGACAGGGATCGGCGAGCAGTACTTC	CAWRGTGIGEQYF